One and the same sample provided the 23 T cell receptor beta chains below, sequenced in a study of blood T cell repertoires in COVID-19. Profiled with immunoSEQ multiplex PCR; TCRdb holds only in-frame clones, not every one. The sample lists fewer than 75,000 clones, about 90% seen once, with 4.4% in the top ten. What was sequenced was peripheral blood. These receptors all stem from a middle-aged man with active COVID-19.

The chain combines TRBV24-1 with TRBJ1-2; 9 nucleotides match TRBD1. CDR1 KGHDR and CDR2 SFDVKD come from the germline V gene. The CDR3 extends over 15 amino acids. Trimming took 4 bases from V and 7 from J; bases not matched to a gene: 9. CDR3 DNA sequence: TGTGCCACCAGTGAGGCCGGGACAGGGAGGGCTGGCTACACCTTC. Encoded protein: CATSEAGTGRAGYTF.

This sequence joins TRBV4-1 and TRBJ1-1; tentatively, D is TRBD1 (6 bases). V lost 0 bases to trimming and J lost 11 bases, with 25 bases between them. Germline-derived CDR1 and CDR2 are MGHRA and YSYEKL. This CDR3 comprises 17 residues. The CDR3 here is CASSQEGPQTGLPSAFF. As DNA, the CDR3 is TGCGCCAGCAGCCAAGAGGGGCCCCAAACAGGGCTCCCGAGCGCTTTCTTT.

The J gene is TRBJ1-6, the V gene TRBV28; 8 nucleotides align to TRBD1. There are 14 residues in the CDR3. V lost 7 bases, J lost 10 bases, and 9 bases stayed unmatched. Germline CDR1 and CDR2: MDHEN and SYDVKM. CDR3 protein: CASNWSGGRSPLHF. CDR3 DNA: TGTGCCAGCAATTGGTCAGGGGGCAGGTCACCCCTCCACTTT.

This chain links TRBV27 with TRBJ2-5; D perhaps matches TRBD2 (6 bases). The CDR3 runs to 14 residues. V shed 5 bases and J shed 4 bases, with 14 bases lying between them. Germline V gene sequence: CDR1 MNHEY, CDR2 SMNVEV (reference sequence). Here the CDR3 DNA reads TGTGCCAGCAGTCTCCGGGGGTTCGGAGAGACCCAGTACTTC. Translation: CASSLRGFGETQYF.

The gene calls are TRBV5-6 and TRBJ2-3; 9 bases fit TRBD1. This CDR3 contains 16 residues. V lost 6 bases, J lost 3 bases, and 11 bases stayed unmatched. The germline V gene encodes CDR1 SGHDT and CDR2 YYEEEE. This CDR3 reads CASTEWTGVGTDTQYF. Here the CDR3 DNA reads TGTGCCAGCACCGAGTGGACAGGGGTTGGGACAGATACGCAGTATTTT.

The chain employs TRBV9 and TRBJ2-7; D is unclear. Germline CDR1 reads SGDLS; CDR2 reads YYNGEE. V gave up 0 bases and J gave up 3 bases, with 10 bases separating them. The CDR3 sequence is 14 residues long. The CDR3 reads CASSVDLRSYEQYF. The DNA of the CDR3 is TGTGCCAGCAGCGTAGATCTCAGAAGCTACGAGCAGTACTTC.

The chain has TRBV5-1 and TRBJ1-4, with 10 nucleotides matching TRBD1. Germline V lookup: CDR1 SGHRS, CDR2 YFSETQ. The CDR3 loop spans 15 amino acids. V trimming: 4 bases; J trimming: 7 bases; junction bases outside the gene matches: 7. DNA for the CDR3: TGCGCCAGCAGCGGGACGGGACAGGGGAGTGAAAAACTGTTTTTT. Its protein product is CASSGTGQGSEKLFF.

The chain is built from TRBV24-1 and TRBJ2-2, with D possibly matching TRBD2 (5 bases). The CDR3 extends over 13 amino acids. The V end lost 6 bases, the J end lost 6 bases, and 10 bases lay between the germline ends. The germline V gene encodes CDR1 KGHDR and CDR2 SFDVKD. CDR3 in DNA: TGTGCCACCAGTAGACTACATGCCGGGGAGCTGTTTTTT. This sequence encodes CATSRLHAGELFF.

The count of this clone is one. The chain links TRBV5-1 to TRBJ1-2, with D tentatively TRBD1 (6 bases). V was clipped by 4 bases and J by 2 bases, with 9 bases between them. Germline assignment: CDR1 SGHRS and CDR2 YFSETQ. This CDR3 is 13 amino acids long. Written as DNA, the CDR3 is TGCGCCAGCAGCCCTACAGGGAACTATGGCTACACCTTC. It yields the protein CASSPTGNYGYTF.

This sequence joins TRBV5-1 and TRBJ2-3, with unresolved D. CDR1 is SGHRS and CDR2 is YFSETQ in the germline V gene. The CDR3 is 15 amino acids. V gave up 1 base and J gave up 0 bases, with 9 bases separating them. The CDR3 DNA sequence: TGCGCCAGCAGCTTGTTGAGCACTAGCACAGATACGCAGTATTTT. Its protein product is CASSLLSTSTDTQYF.

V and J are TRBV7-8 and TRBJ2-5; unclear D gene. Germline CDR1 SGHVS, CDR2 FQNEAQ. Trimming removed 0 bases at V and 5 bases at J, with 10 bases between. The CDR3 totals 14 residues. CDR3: CASSLAYAEETQYF. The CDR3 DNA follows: TGTGCCAGCAGCTTAGCATACGCCGAGGAGACCCAGTACTTC.

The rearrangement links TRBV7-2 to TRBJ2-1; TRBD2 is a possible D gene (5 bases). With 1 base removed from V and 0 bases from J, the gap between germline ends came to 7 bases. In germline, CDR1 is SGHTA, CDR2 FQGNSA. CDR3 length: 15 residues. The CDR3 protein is CASSLGESSYNEQFF. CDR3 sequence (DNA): TGTGCCAGCAGCTTAGGGGAGAGCTCCTACAATGAGCAGTTCTTC. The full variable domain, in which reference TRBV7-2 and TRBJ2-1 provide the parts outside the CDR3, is GAGVSQSPSNKVTEKGKDVELRCDPISGHTALYWYRQSLGQGLEFLIYFQGNSAPDKSGLPSDRFSAERTGGSVSTLTIQRTQQEDSAVYLCASSLGESSYNEQFFGPGTRLTVL.

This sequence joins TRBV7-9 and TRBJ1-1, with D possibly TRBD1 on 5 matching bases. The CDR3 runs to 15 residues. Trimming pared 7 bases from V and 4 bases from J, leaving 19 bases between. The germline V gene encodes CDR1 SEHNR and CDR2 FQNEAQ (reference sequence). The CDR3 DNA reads TGTGCCAGCACCACCCGTGGGGAAGACAGCACTGAAGCTTTCTTT. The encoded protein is CASTTRGEDSTEAFF.

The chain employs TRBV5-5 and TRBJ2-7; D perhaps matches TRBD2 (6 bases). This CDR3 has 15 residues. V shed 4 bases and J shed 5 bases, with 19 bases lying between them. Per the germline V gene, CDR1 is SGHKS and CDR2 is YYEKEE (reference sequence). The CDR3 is CASSLGGVRRDEQYF. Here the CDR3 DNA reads TGTGCCAGCAGCCTTGGCGGGGTTCGAAGGGACGAGCAGTACTTC.

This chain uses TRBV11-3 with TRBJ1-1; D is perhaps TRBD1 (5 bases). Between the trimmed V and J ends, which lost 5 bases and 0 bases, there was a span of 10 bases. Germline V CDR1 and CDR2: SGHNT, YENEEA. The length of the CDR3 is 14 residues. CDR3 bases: TGTGCCAGCAGCGGGGGGTCCTTGAACACTGAAGCTTTCTTT. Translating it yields CASSGGSLNTEAFF.

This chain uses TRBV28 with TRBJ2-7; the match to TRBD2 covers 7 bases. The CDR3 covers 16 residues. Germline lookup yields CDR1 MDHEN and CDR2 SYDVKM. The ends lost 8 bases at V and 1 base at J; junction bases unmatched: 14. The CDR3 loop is CASSLRPSGKSYEQYF. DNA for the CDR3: TGTGCCAGCTCTCTTCGGCCCAGCGGGAAGTCCTACGAGCAGTACTTC. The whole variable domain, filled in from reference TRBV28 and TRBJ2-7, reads DVKVTQSSRYLVKRTGEKVFLECVQDMDHENMFWYRQDPGLGLRLIYFSYDVKMKEKGDIPEGYSVSREKKERFSLILESASTNQTSMYLCASSLRPSGKSYEQYFGPGTRLTVT.

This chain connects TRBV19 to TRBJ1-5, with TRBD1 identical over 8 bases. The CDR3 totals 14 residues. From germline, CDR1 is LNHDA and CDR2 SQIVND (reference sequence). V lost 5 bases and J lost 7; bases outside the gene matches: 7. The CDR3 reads CASSVDRVDQPQHF. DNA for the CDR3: TGTGCCAGTAGTGTGGACAGGGTTGACCAGCCCCAGCATTTT.

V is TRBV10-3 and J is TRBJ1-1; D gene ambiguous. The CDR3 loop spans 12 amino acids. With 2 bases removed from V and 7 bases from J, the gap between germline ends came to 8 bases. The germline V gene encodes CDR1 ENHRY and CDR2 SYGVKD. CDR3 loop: CAISEVADEAFF. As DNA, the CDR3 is TGTGCCATCAGTGAGGTGGCAGATGAAGCTTTCTTT.

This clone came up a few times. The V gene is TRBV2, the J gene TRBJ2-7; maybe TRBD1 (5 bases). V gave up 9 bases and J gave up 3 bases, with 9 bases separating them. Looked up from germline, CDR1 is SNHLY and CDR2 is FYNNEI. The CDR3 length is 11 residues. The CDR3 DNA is TGTGCCAGTAGAAGGGGCTACGAGCAGTACTTC. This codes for CASRRGYEQYF. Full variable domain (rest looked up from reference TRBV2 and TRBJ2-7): EPEVTQTPSHQVTQMGQEVILRCVPISNHLYFYWYRQILGQKVEFLVSFYNNEISEKSEIFDDQFSVERPDGSNFTLKIRSTKLEDSAMYFCASRRGYEQYFGPGTRLTVT.

This CDR3 is CASSLVGHVTGELFF. CDR3 nucleotide sequence: TGTGCCAGCAGCCTCGTGGGCCATGTCACCGGGGAGCTGTTTTTT. The chain couples TRBV7-9 to TRBJ2-2; no definite D call. Per the germline V gene, CDR1 is SEHNR and CDR2 is FQNEAQ (reference sequence). Trimming shortened V by 5 bases and J by 4 bases, and 14 bases separated the two germline ends. This CDR3 has 15 residues.

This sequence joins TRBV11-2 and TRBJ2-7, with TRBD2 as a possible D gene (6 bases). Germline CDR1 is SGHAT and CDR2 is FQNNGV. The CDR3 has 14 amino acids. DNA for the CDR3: TGTGTCTCGACCGCTGGGGCGGGAAGGTACGAGCAGTACTTC. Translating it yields CVSTAGAGRYEQYF.

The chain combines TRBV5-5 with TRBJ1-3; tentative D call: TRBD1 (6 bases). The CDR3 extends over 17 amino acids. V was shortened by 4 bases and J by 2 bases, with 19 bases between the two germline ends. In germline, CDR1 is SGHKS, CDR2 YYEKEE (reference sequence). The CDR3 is CASSGGGGRRTGNTIYF. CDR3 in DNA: TGTGCCAGCAGCGGAGGGGGAGGGAGGAGGACTGGAAACACCATATATTTT.

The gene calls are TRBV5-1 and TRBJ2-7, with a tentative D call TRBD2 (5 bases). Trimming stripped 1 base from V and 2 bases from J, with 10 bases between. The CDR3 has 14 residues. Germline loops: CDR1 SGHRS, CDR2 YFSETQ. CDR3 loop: CASSLWVGAYEQYF. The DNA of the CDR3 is TGCGCCAGCAGCTTGTGGGTCGGGGCCTACGAGCAGTACTTC.